Presented here are 19 T cell receptor beta chains from one specimen sequenced in a study of low-dose radiotherapy and immunotherapy resistance in tumors. The time point denotes: before trial treatment. TRAV- and TRBV-specific primers primed first-strand cDNA, covering alpha and beta chains. PCR amplification of the TCRs was performed with Phusion for 20 PCR cycles, and it relied on a constant-region primer together with a V-primer adapter. TCRdb processed the reads anew with MiXCR; each CDR3 protein has one entry. The table includes 55,000 to 80,000 distinct CDR3 sequences, approximately 25% detected once. The sequencing used PBMCs, collected before treatment. These receptors came from a male donor with rectosigmoid adenocarcinoma.

The sample holds many counts of this clonotype. The CDR3 coding sequence is TGTGCCAGCAGACTAGCGGGCCCGAGGGATACGCAGTATTTT. This gives the protein CASRLAGPRDTQYF. This chain joins TRBV14 and TRBJ2-3, with TRBD2 matching over 9 bases. CDR3 length equals 14 residues. Germline assignment: CDR1 SGHDN and CDR2 FVKESK. V lost 6 bases and J lost 6; bases outside the gene matches: 7.

This clonotype was detected ten times or more. The chain carries TRBV6-1 and TRBJ1-5; the D gene is possibly TRBD1 (6 bases). The CDR3 consists of 15 residues. V was clipped by 6 bases and J by 2 bases, with 14 bases between them. The germline CDR1 and CDR2 sequences are MNHNS and SASEGT. CDR3 coding DNA: TGTGCCAGCAGAGGTACAGGGAACGGCAATCAGCCCCAGCATTTT. It encodes CASRGTGNGNQPQHF.

This clonotype was detected ten times or more. CDR3 DNA sequence: TGTGCCAGCAGTTACTCCCCGGGATCAGGAAACACCATATATTTT. Translated, it gives CASSYSPGSGNTIYF. The chain carries TRBV6-2 or TRBV6-3 and TRBJ1-3; D is uncertain. Germline lookup yields CDR1 MNHEY and CDR2 SVGEGT. The germline V and J ends were trimmed by 0 bases and 4 bases, with 10 bases remaining between them. This CDR3 is 15 amino acids long.

There are a few counts of this clonotype. The chain carries TRBV5-6 and TRBJ2-1; 10 bases are a match to TRBD2. There are 15 residues in the CDR3. The trim removed 4 bases at V and 11 bases at J, leaving 12 bases unmatched. Germline-derived CDR1 and CDR2 are SGHDT and YYEEEE. The CDR3 DNA is TGTGCCAGCAGCCCTCAGCGGGGGGGCGGTGGGAAGCAGTTCTTC. Protein product: CASSPQRGGGGKQFF.

This clonotype was recorded at least ten times. This chain connects TRBV7-2 to TRBJ2-7, with 13 positions matching TRBD2. Germline V CDR1 and CDR2: SGHTA, FQGNSA. V lost 0 bases to trimming and J lost 0 bases; unmatched junction nucleotides: 5. The CDR3 sequence is 18 residues long. CDR3 sequence: CASSLAQGLAGSSYEQYF. The CDR3 DNA is TGTGCCAGCAGCTTAGCCCAGGGACTAGCGGGGAGCTCCTACGAGCAGTACTTC.

This clonotype was counted many times. V and J are TRBV6-6 and TRBJ2-7; TRBD1 might be the D (7 bases). CDR3 length: 14 amino acids. The V gene's germline CDR1 is MNHNY and CDR2 SVGAGI (reference sequence). The V and J ends lost 4 bases and 3 bases respectively, with 13 bases between them. The CDR3 DNA reads as TGTGCCAGCAGTTCAGGGGGTAGCGGCTACGAGCAGTACTTC. Translation gives CASSSGGSGYEQYF.

In its sample, this clonotype was seen many times. The chain uses TRBV19 and TRBJ2-4, with a weak D call TRBD2 (6 bases). Trimming took off 5 bases at V and 1 base at J, with 18 bases between the two ends. Germline V gives CDR1 LNHDA, CDR2 SQIVND (reference sequence). This CDR3 comprises 17 residues. CDR3 protein: CASSPMSGDGAKNIQYF. The CDR3 coding sequence is TGTGCCAGTAGTCCTATGTCGGGGGATGGGGCCAAAAACATTCAGTACTTC.

Ten or more counts support this clonotype. The CDR3 DNA follows: TGTGCCAGCGCTGCCCGTGGGGATGCAGATACGCAGTATTTT. It specifies CASAARGDADTQYF. V usage is TRBV5-6 and J usage is TRBJ2-3; D gene ambiguous. V gave up 7 bases and J gave up 4 bases, with 16 bases separating them. Germline V lookup: CDR1 SGHDT, CDR2 YYEEEE. The CDR3 totals 14 residues.

In this sample, this clonotype turned up many times. This chain connects TRBV14 to TRBJ2-7; D may be TRBD1 or TRBD2 (5 bases each). This CDR3 is built from 14 residues. Germline V gene lookup returns CDR1 SGHDN and CDR2 FVKESK. V lost 4 bases and J lost 0, with 10 bases in between. The DNA for the CDR3 is TGTGCCAGCAGCCGGGACCTAAACTCCTACGAGCAGTACTTC. This gives the protein CASSRDLNSYEQYF.

This clonotype is medium-sized (0.01 to 0.1%) by share. This chain links TRBV28 with TRBJ2-3, with 7 bases identical to TRBD1. CDR3 size: 15 residues. Germline V gene lookup returns CDR1 MDHEN and CDR2 SYDVKM. V lost 4 bases, J lost 2 bases, and 6 bases stayed unmatched. The CDR3: CASSSPGTATDTQYF. The CDR3 DNA reads TGTGCCAGCAGTTCCCCCGGGACAGCCACAGATACGCAGTATTTT.

This clonotype has at least ten counts. The junction departs from germline at one end; a sequencing error may be responsible. The J gene is TRBJ2-1, the V gene TRBV13, with D perhaps matching TRBD1 (6 bases). Per the germline V gene, CDR1 is PRHDT and CDR2 is FYEKMQ (reference sequence). There are 16 residues in the CDR3. CDR3 sequence: CATSRYRQAAYNEQFF. The CDR3 nucleotides are TGTGCCACCAGCCGCTATAGACAGGCCGCCTACAATGAGCAGTTCTTC.

The chain carries TRBV5-1 and TRBJ1-5; D is perhaps TRBD1 (6 bases). Germline V gene lookup returns CDR1 SGHRS and CDR2 YFSETQ. The V end was cut by 4 bases, the J end by 3 bases, with 20 bases between. This CDR3 comprises 17 residues. CDR3 protein: CASSRGQSRAFNQPQHF. The CDR3, as DNA: TGCGCCAGCAGCAGAGGACAGTCAAGGGCTTTCAATCAGCCCCAGCATTTT.

The CDR3 DNA reads as TGTGCCAGCAGTCCTCTGGGCGGTACTAGCCCAGGAGGCTACACCTTC. Protein: CASSPLGGTSPGGYTF. J is TRBJ1-2 and V is TRBV28, with D unresolved. Germline assignment: CDR1 MDHEN and CDR2 SYDVKM. The CDR3 totals 16 residues. V shed 5 bases and J shed 8 bases, with 24 bases lying between them.

This clonotype was seen ten or more times. The chain recombines TRBV28 with TRBJ2-5; D is possibly TRBD1 (6 bases). The germline V and J ends were trimmed by 10 bases and 5 bases, with 14 bases remaining between them. In germline, CDR1 is MDHEN, CDR2 SYDVKM. This CDR3 is 12 amino acids long. DNA of the CDR3: TGTGCCACCAAAACAGGGTTGGAGACCCAGTACTTC. Protein: CATKTGLETQYF.

In the case of this clonotype: A single base is all that separates this from a far larger clone, so a read error is likely. The gene calls are TRBV6-8 and TRBJ2-7; D is unresolved. Trimming removed 5 bases from V and 7 bases from J, with 21 bases in between. CDR3 length: 15 residues. Germline CDR1 and CDR2: MNHGY and SAAAGT. The CDR3 is CASSRTAGSYNEQYF. The CDR3 nucleotides are TGTGCCAGCAGTCGGACGGCCGGGTCCTACAATGAGCAGTACTTC.

The CDR3 DNA follows: TGTGCCAGCCGGAGTGGGGGGGGGCGGGAGACCCAGTACTTC. It codes for CASRSGGGRETQYF. The rearrangement joins TRBV28 to TRBJ2-5, with a tentative D call TRBD2 (7 bases). This CDR3 contains 14 residues. Germline V lookup: CDR1 MDHEN, CDR2 SYDVKM. V was cut by 8 bases and J by 5 bases, with 18 bases left in between.

The table lists this clonotype with many counts. V usage is TRBV7-6 and J usage is TRBJ1-6; TRBD1 matches 7 bases. CDR3 length: 13 amino acids. Germline V gene data show CDR1 as SGHVS and CDR2 as FNYEAQ. The V segment lost 6 bases and the J segment 9 bases; nucleotides outside the gene matches: 5. Written as DNA, the CDR3 is TGTGCCAGCAGTGCAGGGGGTTCTTCACCCCTCCACTTT. This encodes CASSAGGSSPLHF.

Regarding this clonotype: A far more abundant clone sits one base away, making this likely a read error. The rearrangement joins TRBV6-2 or TRBV6-3 to TRBJ2-1; maybe TRBD1 (5 bases). This CDR3 is 12 amino acids long. Germline V gives CDR1 MNHEY, CDR2 SVGEGT. The V end lost 7 bases, the J end lost 10 bases, and 14 bases lay between the germline ends. CDR3 residues: CASTTGIYEQFF. CDR3 DNA: TGTGCCAGCACAACAGGTATATACGAGCAGTTCTTC.

The sample holds a few counts of this clonotype. V is TRBV24-1 and J is TRBJ2-1; D could derive from TRBD1 or TRBD2 (6 bases each). CDR3 length: 12 residues. Trimming shortened V by 1 base and J by 15 bases, and 12 bases separated the two germline ends. The germline CDR1 and CDR2 sequences are KGHDR and SFDVKD. CDR3 in amino acids: CATSDFLGGLFF. The CDR3, as DNA: TGTGCCACCAGTGATTTCTTAGGGGGGTTGTTCTTC.